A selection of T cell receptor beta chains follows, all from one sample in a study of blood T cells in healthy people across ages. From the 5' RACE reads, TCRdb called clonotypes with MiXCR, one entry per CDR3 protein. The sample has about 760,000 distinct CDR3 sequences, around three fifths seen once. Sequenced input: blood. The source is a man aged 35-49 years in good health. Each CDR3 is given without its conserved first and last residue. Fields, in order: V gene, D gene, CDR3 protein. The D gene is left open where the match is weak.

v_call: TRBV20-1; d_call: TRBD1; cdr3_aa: SASSYGQASYGYT
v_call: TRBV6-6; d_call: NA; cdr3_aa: AALGSNEQF
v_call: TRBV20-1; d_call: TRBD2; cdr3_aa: SANRLAGGLGETQY
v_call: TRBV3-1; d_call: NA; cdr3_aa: ASSQGAGRSRLH
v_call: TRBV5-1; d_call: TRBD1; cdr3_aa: ASSLVLLDRGRDTQY
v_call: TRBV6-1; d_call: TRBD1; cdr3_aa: ASSFDREKGSYEQY
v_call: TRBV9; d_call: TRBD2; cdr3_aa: ASSVRVRGVEQF
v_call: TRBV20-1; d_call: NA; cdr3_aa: SARDPLQGRNQPQH
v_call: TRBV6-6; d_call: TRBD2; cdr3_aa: ASSYGGEVIYEQY
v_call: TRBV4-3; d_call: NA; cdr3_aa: ASSQVVGVNNEQF
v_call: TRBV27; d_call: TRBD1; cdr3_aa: ASSSTGTGVDEQY
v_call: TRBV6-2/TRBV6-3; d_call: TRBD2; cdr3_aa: ASSRGGPETQY
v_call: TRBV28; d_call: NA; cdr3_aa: ASSLGGRYGYT
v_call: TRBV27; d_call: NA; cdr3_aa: ASSSIDEQY
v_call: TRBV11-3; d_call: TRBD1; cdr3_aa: ASRAGGSSYEQY
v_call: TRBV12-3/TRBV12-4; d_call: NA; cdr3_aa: ASRRWGKGYEKLF
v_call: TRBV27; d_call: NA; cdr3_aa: ASSSRKTQY